Below, 23 T cell receptor beta chains from the same sample are listed, as sequenced in a study of shared clonotypes between healthy human individuals. The table came from immunoSEQ multiplex PCR; TCRdb's copy has only in-frame clones and leaves some out. Of 800,000 to 1,200,000 clones listed, 70% to 80% are singletons. The sequencing input was memory CD4+ T cells from PBMCs. Specified subset: CD45RA-negative fraction. All receptors derive from a man aged 18 to 30 in good health. Some clones in this sample may be carry-over from other donors' samples.

The chain carries TRBV5-1 and TRBJ1-1; the D gene is possibly TRBD1 (5 bases). The CDR3 spans 18 residues. Trimming left V 1 base short and J 3 bases short, with 22 bases between. From germline, CDR1 is SGHRS and CDR2 YFSETQ. The CDR3, as DNA: TGCGCCAGCAGCTTGAGGGGAGACCCCGATGGAGCCTACACTGAAGCTTTCTTT. Amino acid sequence: CASSLRGDPDGAYTEAFF.

The rearrangement joins TRBV6-6 to TRBJ2-7; possible D gene TRBD1, 5 bases. Trimming removed 5 bases from V and 1 base from J, with 15 bases in between. Germline V gives CDR1 MNHNY, CDR2 SVGAGI (reference sequence). This CDR3 has 15 amino acids. In DNA form, the CDR3 reads TGTGCCAGCAGTCCCCCCCTAGACAGATCCTACGAGCAGTACTTC. Protein sequence: CASSPPLDRSYEQYF.

The chain links TRBV5-1 to TRBJ2-5; D may be TRBD2 (7 bases). This CDR3 region has 16 residues. V dropped 0 bases and J dropped 1 base, with 13 bases sitting between them. Germline V gives CDR1 SGHRS, CDR2 YFSETQ. This CDR3 is CASSLGAGATQETQYF. The DNA of the CDR3 is TGCGCCAGCAGCTTGGGTGCGGGGGCAACCCAAGAGACCCAGTACTTC.

The CDR3 coding sequence is TGTGCCAGCAGCTACGACAGGAGTCAAGAGACCCAGTACTTC. It translates to CASSYDRSQETQYF. This chain joins TRBV7-9 and TRBJ2-5; perhaps TRBD1 as D (6 bases). CDR1 is SEHNR, CDR2 FQNEAQ, per germline (reference sequence). The CDR3 runs to 14 residues. V gave up 4 bases and J gave up 2 bases, with 11 bases separating them. Full variable domain (outside the CDR3, taken from reference TRBV7-9 and TRBJ2-5): DTGVSQNPRHKITKRGQNVTFRCDPISEHNRLYWYRQTLGQGPEFLTYFQNEAQLEKSRLLSDRFSAERPKGSFSTLEIQRTEQGDSAMYLCASSYDRSQETQYFGPGTRLLVL.

The chain links TRBV5-4 to TRBJ1-2; D not resolved. Per the germline V gene, CDR1 is SGHNT and CDR2 is YYREEE (reference sequence). The CDR3 runs 14 residues. The V end was cut by 1 base, the J end by 1 base, with 8 bases between. In nucleotides, the CDR3 is TGTGCCAGCAGCTTGACGGGTCTTAACTATGGCTACACCTTC. This gives the protein CASSLTGLNYGYTF.

This clone was counted at least ten times. This chain uses TRBV25-1 with TRBJ2-6, with 7 bases identical to TRBD1. CDR3 length: 15 amino acids. V trimming: 6 bases; J trimming: 0 bases; junction bases outside the gene matches: 2. Germline lookup yields CDR1 MGHDK and CDR2 SYGVNS. This chain's CDR3 is CASSHRGSGANVLTF. The CDR3 coding sequence is TGTGCCAGCAGCCACAGGGGCTCTGGGGCCAACGTCCTGACTTTC.

The rearrangement links TRBV28 to TRBJ1-2, with D tentatively TRBD1 (5 bases). V lost 5 bases to trimming and J lost 4 bases, with 8 bases between them. The CDR3 contains 12 residues. The germline CDR1 and CDR2 sequences are MDHEN and SYDVKM. The CDR3 spells CASSMDTYGYTF. The DNA for the CDR3 is TGTGCCAGCAGTATGGACACCTATGGCTACACCTTC.

As regards this clone: Distinct nucleotide sequences in the sample also encode this CDR3. The chain couples TRBV2 to TRBJ2-5; a weak D match, TRBD1 (6 bases). The V end lost 5 bases, the J end lost 4 bases, and 11 bases lay between the germline ends. Germline V gene sequence: CDR1 SNHLY, CDR2 FYNNEI. The length of the CDR3 is 13 residues. In DNA, the CDR3 is TGTGCCAGCAGTAGCAGGGGACGAGAGACCCAGTACTTC. Translated: CASSSRGRETQYF. Variable domain in full (rest from reference TRBV2 and TRBJ2-5): EPEVTQTPSHQVTQMGQEVILRCVPISNHLYFYWYRQILGQKVEFLVSFYNNEISEKSEIFDDQFSVERPDGSNFTLKIRSTKLEDSAMYFCASSSRGRETQYFGPGTRLLVL.

This clone has only a few counts. The genes are TRBV5-4 and TRBJ2-1; a weak D match, TRBD2 (5 bases). V was shortened by 5 bases and J by 6 bases, with 15 bases between the two germline ends. This CDR3 has 14 amino acids. Germline loops: CDR1 SGHNT, CDR2 YYREEE (reference sequence). CDR3 in DNA: TGTGCCAGCAGTCAGGCGGACTCTACCAATGAGCAGTTCTTC. Its translation is CASSQADSTNEQFF.

The chain has TRBV28 and TRBJ2-7; 12 nucleotides agree with TRBD2. The CDR3 has 18 amino acids. Unmatched junction bases numbered 9, after V lost 3 bases and J lost 0 bases. Germline V gene lookup returns CDR1 MDHEN and CDR2 SYDVKM. CDR3 region: CASSFQLGTSGFSYEQYF. DNA for the CDR3: TGTGCCAGCAGTTTCCAATTAGGGACTAGCGGGTTCTCCTACGAGCAGTACTTC.

The CDR3 coding sequence is TGCGCCAGCAGTAGGCTTTCGGAGACCCAGTACTTC. Translating gives CASSRLSETQYF. This chain joins TRBV10-2 and TRBJ2-5; D not certain. The V end lost 5 bases, the J end lost 5 bases, and 9 bases lay between the germline ends. The CDR3 spans 12 residues. Germline V lookup: CDR1 WSHSY, CDR2 SAAADI.

The J gene is TRBJ2-7, the V gene TRBV18; D may be TRBD1 (6 bases). The V end lost 6 bases, the J end lost 6 bases, and 18 bases lay between the germline ends. This CDR3 region has 14 residues. Looked up from germline, CDR1 is KGHSH and CDR2 is LQKENI. For the CDR3, the DNA is TGTGCCAGCTCTCCCGACAGGTTCCGGCTCGAGCAGTACTTC. Residues: CASSPDRFRLEQYF.

The genes are TRBV11-2 and TRBJ2-2; 7 bases map to TRBD1. Trimming took 1 base from V and 7 from J; bases not matched to a gene: 3. In germline, CDR1 is SGHAT, CDR2 FQNNGV. The CDR3 sequence is 14 residues long. CDR3 sequence: CASSLGHRGGELFF. Here the CDR3 DNA reads TGTGCCAGCAGCTTAGGTCACAGGGGCGGGGAGCTGTTTTTT.

The chain carries TRBV19 and TRBJ1-3, with 11 bases identical to TRBD1. The J segment lost 3 bases and the V segment lost 10 bases, leaving 8 bases of the junction unmatched. This CDR3 spans 15 amino acids. Germline CDR1 and CDR2: LNHDA and SQIVND (reference sequence). The CDR3 loop is CATHGQGALGNTIYF. CDR3 nucleotide sequence: TGTGCCACTCACGGACAGGGGGCTCTTGGAAACACCATATATTTT.

The V gene is TRBV16, the J gene TRBJ2-2; D might be TRBD2 (6 bases). The CDR3 runs 14 residues. The V and J ends lost 1 base and 4 bases respectively, with 7 bases between them. CDR1 and CDR2 from the germline V gene are KGHSY and FQNENV. CDR3 coding DNA: TGTGCCAGCAGCCAATTGGGAGGCACCGGGGAGCTGTTTTTT. As protein: CASSQLGGTGELFF.

This clone was observed a single time. This chain joins TRBV6-5 and TRBJ2-1; tentatively, D is TRBD1 or TRBD2 (7 bases each). The CDR3 is made up of 16 amino acids. With 2 bases removed from V and 5 bases from J, the gap between germline ends came to 16 bases. The germline gives CDR1 MNHEY, CDR2 SVGAGI. This chain's CDR3 is CASSYRWQGGDNEQFF. CDR3 bases: TGTGCCAGCAGTTACCGCTGGCAGGGGGGGGACAATGAGCAGTTCTTC.

This clone has more than one count but fewer than ten. V usage is TRBV4-2 and J usage is TRBJ1-2; 7 bases align to TRBD1. Losses at the gene ends were 5 bases for V and 1 base for J; bases not matched to a gene: 7. CDR3 length: 15 residues. The germline V gene has CDR1 LGHNA and CDR2 YNFKEQ. The CDR3 coding sequence is TGTGCCAGCAGCTCAACAGGGGAAGGTAACTATGGCTACACCTTC. It translates to CASSSTGEGNYGYTF.

The rearrangement links TRBV25-1 to TRBJ2-2; 7 bases match TRBD1. V trimming: 4 bases; J trimming: 2 bases; junction bases outside the gene matches: 7. The germline V gene encodes CDR1 MGHDK and CDR2 SYGVNS. The CDR3 runs to 16 residues. CDR3 coding DNA: TGTGCCAGCAGTGTCCTAACAGGGGCTAACACCGGGGAGCTGTTTTTT. This sequence encodes CASSVLTGANTGELFF.

The J gene is TRBJ2-5, the V gene TRBV7-2; D gene unclear. The CDR3 is 12 residues long. The germline gives CDR1 SGHTA, CDR2 FQGNSA. V was clipped by 3 bases and J by 5 bases, with 7 bases between them. CDR3 DNA sequence: TGTGCCAGCAGCTTTACTCGGGAGACCCAGTACTTC. Translating gives CASSFTRETQYF. Full variable domain (outside the CDR3, taken from reference TRBV7-2 and TRBJ2-5): GAGVSQSPSNKVTEKGKDVELRCDPISGHTALYWYRQSLGQGLEFLIYFQGNSAPDKSGLPSDRFSAERTGGSVSTLTIQRTQQEDSAVYLCASSFTRETQYFGPGTRLLVL.

This clone came up a few times. The chain employs TRBV28 and TRBJ1-2, with TRBD1 matching 7 bases. The trim removed 2 bases at V and 8 bases at J, leaving 5 bases unmatched. Germline values: CDR1 MDHEN, CDR2 SYDVKM. CDR3 size: 13 residues. CDR3 DNA: TGTGCCAGCAGTTTAAGGGACAGAAGGGGCTACACCTTC. Protein sequence: CASSLRDRRGYTF.

V usage is TRBV4-2 and J usage is TRBJ2-5, with 9 bases matching TRBD1. The CDR3 sequence is 17 residues long. From germline, CDR1 is LGHNA and CDR2 YNFKEQ. After removal of 4 bases from V and 6 bases from J, the junction contained 15 bases not matched to a gene. CDR3 protein: CASSPIGPGQGGKTQYF. The CDR3 DNA reads as TGTGCCAGCAGCCCGATTGGTCCGGGACAGGGAGGAAAGACCCAGTACTTC.

On this clone itself: Other DNA sequences in the sample encode the same CDR3. The chain joins TRBV30 to TRBJ1-5; D unresolved. CDR3 length: 12 amino acids. In germline, CDR1 is GTSNPN, CDR2 SVGIG (reference sequence). Trimming took off 5 bases at V and 2 bases at J, with 7 bases between the two ends. The CDR3 DNA is TGTGCCTGGGGGAGGGGCAATCAGCCCCAGCATTTT. It specifies CAWGRGNQPQHF. The full variable domain, its missing parts supplied by reference TRBV30 and TRBJ1-5, is SQTIHQWPATLVQPVGSPLSLECTVEGTSNPNLYWYRQAAGRGLQLLFYSVGIGQISSEVPQNLSASRPQDRQFILSSKKLLLSDSGFYLCAWGRGNQPQHFGDGTRLSIL.

The J gene is TRBJ2-7, the V gene TRBV2, with no clear D. The CDR3 covers 14 residues. Germline V gene sequence: CDR1 SNHLY, CDR2 FYNNEI. V lost 2 bases and J 3 bases, leaving 11 bases between the germline ends. CDR3 protein: CASSESGGYYEQYF. For the CDR3, the DNA is TGTGCCAGCAGTGAATCGGGCGGATACTACGAGCAGTACTTC.